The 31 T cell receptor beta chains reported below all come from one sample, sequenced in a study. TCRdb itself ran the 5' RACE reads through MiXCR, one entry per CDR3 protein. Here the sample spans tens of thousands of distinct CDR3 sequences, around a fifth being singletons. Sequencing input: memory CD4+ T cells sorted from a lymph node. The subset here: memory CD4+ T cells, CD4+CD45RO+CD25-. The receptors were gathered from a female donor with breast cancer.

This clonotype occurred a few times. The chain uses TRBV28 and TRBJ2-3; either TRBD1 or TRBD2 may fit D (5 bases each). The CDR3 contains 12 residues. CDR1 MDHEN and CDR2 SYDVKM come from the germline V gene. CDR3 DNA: TGTGCAAGTCAACGGGACCCAGATACGCAGTATTTT. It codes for CASQRDPDTQYF.

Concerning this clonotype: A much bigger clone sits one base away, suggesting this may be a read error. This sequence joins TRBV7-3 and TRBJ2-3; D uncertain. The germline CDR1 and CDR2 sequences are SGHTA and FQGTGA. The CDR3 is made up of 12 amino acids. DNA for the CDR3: TGTGCCAACAGCTTAAACACAGATACGCAGTATTTT. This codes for CANSLNTDTQYF.

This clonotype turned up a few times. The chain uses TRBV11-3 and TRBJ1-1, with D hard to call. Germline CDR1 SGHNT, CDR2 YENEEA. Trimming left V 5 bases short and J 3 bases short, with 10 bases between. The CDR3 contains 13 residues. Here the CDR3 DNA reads TGTGCCAGCAGCGAGGACGGGTACACTGAAGCTTTCTTT. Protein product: CASSEDGYTEAFF.

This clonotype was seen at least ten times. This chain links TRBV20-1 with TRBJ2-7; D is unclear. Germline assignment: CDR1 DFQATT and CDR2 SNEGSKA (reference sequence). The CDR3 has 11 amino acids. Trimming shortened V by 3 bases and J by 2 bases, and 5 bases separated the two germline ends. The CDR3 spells CSASATYEQYF. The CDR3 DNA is TGCAGTGCTAGCGCTACCTACGAGCAGTACTTC.

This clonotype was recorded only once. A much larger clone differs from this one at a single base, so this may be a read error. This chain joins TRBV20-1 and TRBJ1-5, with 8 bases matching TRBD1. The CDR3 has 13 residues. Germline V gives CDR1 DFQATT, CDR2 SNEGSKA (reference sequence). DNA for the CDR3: TGCAGTGCTAGGACAGGGGCAGGTCAGCCCCAGCAATTT. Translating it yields CSARTGAGQPQQF.

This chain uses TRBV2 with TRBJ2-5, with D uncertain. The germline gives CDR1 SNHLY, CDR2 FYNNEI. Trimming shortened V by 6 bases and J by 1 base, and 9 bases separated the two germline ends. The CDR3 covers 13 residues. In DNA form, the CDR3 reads TGTGCCAGCAGGTCGGATGGCCAAGAGACCCAGTACTTC. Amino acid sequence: CASRSDGQETQYF.

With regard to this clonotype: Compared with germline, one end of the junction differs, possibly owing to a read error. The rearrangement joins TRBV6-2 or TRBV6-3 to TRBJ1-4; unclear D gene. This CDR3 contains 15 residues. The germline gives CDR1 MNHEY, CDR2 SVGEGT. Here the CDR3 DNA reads TGTGCCAGCAGTCGACACCTTGCAACTAATGAAAAACGGTTTTTT. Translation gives CASSRHLATNEKRFF.

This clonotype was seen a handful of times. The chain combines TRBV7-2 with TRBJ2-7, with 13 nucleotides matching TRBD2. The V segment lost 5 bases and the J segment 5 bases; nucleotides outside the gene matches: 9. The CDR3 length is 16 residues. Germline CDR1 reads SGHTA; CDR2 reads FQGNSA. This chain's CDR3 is CASSRTSGRGGNEQYF. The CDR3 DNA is TGTGCCAGCAGCCGGACTAGCGGGAGAGGGGGAAACGAGCAGTACTTC.

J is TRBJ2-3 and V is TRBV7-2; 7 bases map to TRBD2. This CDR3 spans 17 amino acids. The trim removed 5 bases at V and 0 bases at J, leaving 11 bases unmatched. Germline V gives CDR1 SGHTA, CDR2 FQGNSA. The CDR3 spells CASSRSGSGASTDTQYF. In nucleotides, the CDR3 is TGTGCCAGCAGCCGATCTGGGAGCGGGGCTAGCACAGATACGCAGTATTTT.

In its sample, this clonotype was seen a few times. CDR3 amino acids: CASSPGVYEQYF. The CDR3 DNA is TGTGCCAGCAGCCCGGGGGTATACGAGCAGTACTTC. V and J are TRBV2 and TRBJ2-7; TRBD2 is a possible D gene (6 bases). Per germline, CDR1 SNHLY and CDR2 FYNNEI. The V and J ends lost 6 bases and 4 bases respectively, with 10 bases between them. The CDR3 spans 12 residues. Full variable domain (missing parts from reference TRBV2 and TRBJ2-7): EPEVTQTPSHQVTQMGQEVILRCVPISNHLYFYWYRQILGQKVEFLVSFYNNEISEKSEIFDDQFSVERPDGSNFTLKIRSTKLEDSAMYFCASSPGVYEQYFGPGTRLTVT.

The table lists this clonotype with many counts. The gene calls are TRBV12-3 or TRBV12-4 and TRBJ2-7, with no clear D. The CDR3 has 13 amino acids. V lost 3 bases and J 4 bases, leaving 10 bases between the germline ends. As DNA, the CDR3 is TGTGCCAGCAGTTTGAACGTCGGATACGAGCAGTACTTC. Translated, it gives CASSLNVGYEQYF.

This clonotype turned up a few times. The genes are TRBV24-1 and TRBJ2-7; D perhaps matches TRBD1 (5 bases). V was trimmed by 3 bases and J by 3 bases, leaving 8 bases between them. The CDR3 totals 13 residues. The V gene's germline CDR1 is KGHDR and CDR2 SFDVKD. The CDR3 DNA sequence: TGTGCCACCAGTGATCCAGGACACTACGAGCAGTACTTC. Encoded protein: CATSDPGHYEQYF.

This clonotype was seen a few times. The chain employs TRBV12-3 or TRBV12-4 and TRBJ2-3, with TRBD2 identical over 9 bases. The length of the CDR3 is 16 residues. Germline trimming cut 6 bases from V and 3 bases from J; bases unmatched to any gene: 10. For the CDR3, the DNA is TGTGCCAGCAGCATGTTTAGCGGGAGTGGAACAGATACGCAGTATTTT. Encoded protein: CASSMFSGSGTDTQYF.

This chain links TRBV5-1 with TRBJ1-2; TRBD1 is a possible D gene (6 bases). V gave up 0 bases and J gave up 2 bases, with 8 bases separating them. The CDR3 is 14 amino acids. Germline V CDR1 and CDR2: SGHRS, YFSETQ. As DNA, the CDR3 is TGCGCCAGCAGCTTGGAGCAGGGGAACTATGGCTACACCTTC. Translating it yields CASSLEQGNYGYTF.

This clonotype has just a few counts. The CDR3 DNA follows: TGTGCCAGCAGTTTGGGACAGGGAGGGGATACGCAGTATTTT. Translating it yields CASSLGQGGDTQYF. V usage is TRBV6-5 and J usage is TRBJ2-3; 9 bases agree with TRBD1. Losses at the gene ends were 4 bases for V and 6 bases for J; bases not matched to a gene: 5. In germline, CDR1 is MNHEY, CDR2 SVGAGI. This CDR3 has 14 amino acids.

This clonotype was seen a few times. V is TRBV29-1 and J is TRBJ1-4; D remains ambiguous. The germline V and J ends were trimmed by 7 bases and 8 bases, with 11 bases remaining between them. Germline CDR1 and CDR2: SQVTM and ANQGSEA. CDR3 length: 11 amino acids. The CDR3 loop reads CSGVRDEKLFF. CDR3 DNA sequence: TGCAGCGGAGTGAGAGACGAAAAACTGTTTTTT.

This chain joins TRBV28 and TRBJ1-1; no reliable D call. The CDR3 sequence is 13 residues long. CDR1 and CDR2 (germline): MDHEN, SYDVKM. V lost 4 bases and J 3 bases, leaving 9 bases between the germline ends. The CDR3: CASSSPADTEAFF. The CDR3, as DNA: TGTGCCAGCAGTTCTCCAGCGGACACTGAAGCTTTCTTT. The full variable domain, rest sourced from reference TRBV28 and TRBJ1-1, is DVKVTQSSRYLVKRTGEKVFLECVQDMDHENMFWYRQDPGLGLRLIYFSYDVKMKEKGDIPEGYSVSREKKERFSLILESASTNQTSMYLCASSSPADTEAFFGQGTRLTVV.

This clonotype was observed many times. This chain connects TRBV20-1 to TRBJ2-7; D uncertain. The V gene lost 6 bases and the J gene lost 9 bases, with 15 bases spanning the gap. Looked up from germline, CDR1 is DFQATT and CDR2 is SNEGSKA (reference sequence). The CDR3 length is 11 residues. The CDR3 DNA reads TGCAGTGCCGCTGAAAAGACCGTGCAGTACTTC. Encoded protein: CSAAEKTVQYF.

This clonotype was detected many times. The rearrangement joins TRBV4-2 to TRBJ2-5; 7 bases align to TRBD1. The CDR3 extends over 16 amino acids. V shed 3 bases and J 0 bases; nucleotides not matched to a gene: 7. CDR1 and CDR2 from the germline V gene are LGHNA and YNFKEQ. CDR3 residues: CASSQQDRAYQETQYF. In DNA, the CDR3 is TGTGCCAGCAGCCAGCAAGACAGGGCGTACCAAGAGACCCAGTACTTC.

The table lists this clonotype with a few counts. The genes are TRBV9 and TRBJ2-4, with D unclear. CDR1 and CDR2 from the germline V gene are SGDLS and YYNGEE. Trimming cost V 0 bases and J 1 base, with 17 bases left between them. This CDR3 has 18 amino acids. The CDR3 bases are TGTGCCAGCAGCGTAGGAATTGGTGCCCTAGTCGCCAAAAACATTCAGTACTTC. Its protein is CASSVGIGALVAKNIQYF.

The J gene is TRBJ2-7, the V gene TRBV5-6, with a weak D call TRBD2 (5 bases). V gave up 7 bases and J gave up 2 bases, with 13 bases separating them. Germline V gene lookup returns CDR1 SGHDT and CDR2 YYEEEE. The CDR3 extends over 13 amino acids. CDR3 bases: TGTGCCAGCCGGAGGCTAGCTACCTACGAGCAGTACTTC. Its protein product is CASRRLATYEQYF.

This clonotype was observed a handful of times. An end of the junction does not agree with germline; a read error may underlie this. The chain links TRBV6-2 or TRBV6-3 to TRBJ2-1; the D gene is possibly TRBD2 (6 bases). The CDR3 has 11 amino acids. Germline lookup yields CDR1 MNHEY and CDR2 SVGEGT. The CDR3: CATGGYSEQFF. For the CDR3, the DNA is TGTGCCACCGGGGGATACAGTGAGCAGTTCTTC.

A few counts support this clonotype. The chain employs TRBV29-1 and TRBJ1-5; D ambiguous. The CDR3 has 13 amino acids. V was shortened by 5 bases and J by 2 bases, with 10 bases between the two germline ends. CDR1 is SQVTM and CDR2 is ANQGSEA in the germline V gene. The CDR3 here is CSVIPVGNQPQHF. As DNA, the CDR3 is TGCAGCGTTATTCCAGTTGGCAATCAGCCCCAGCATTTT. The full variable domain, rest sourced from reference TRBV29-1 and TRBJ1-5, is SAVISQKPSRDICQRGTSLTIQCQVDSQVTMMFWYRQQPGQSLTLIATANQGSEATYESGFVIDKFPISRPNLTFSTLTVSNMSPEDSSIYLCSVIPVGNQPQHFGDGTRLSIL.

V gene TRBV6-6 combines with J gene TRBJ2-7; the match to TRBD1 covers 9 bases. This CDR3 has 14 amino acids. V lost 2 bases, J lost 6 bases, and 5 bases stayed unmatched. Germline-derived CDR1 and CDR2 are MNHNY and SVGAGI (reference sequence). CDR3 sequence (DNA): TGTGCCAGCAGTTACCCGGGACAGGGCTTCGAGCAGTACTTC. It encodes CASSYPGQGFEQYF.

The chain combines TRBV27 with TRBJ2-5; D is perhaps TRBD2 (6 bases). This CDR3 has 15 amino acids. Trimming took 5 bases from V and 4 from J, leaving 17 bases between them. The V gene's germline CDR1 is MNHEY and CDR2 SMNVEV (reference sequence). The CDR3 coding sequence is TGTGCCAGCAGTCCTCGGAGGGGAGCGGGAGAGACCCAGTACTTC. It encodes CASSPRRGAGETQYF.

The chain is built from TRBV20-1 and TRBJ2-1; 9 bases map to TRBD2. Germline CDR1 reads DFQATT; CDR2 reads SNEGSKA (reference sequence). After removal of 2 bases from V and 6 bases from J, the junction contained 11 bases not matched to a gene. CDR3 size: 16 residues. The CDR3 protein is CSARLAGSKIFNEQFF. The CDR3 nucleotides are TGCAGTGCTAGACTAGCGGGAAGTAAGATATTCAATGAGCAGTTCTTC.

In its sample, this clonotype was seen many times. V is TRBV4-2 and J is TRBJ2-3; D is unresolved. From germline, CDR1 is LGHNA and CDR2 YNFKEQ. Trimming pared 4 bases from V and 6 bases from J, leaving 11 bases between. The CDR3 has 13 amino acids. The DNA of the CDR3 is TGTGCCAGCAGCCGATCCCCCGGTGATACGCAGTATTTT. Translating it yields CASSRSPGDTQYF.

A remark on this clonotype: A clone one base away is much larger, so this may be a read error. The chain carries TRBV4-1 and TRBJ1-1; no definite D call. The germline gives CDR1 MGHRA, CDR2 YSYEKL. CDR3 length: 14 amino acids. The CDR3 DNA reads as TGCGCCAGCAGCCAAGAGAGACTAAACACTGAAGCTTCCTTT. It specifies CASSQERLNTEASF.

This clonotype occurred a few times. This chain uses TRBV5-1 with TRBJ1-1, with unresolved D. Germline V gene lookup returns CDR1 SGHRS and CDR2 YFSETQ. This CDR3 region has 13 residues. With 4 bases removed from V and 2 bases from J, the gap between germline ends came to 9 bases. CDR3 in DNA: TGCGCCAGCAGCGCCGGATCCAACACTGAAGCTTTCTTT. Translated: CASSAGSNTEAFF.

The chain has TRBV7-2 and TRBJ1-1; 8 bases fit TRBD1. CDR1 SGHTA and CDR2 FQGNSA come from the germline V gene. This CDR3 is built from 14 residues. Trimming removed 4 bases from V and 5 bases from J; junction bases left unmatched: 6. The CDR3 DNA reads TGTGCCAGCAGCTCGACAGGGGCGAGGACTGAAGCTTTCTTT. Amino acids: CASSSTGARTEAFF.

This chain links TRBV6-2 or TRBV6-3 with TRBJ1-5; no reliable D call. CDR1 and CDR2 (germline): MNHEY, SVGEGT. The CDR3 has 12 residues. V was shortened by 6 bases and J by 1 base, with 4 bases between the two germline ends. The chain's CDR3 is CASRTSNQPQHF. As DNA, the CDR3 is TGTGCCAGCAGGACGAGCAATCAGCCCCAGCATTTT.